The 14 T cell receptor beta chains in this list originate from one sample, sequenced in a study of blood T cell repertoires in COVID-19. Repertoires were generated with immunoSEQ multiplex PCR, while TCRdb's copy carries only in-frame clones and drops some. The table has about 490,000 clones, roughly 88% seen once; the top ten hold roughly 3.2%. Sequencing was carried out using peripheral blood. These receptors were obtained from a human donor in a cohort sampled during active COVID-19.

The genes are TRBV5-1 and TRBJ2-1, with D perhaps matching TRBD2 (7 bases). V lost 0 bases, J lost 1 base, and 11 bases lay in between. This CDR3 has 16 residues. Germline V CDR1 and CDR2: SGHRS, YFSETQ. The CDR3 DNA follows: TGCGCCAGCAGCTTGGGAGAGGGGGGGTCCTACAATGAGCAGTTCTTC. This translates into CASSLGEGGSYNEQFF.

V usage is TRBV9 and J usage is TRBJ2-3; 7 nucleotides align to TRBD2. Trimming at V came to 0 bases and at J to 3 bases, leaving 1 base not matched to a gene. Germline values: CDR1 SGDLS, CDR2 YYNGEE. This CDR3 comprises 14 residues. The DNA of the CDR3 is TGTGCCAGCAGCGTAGATAGCGGGACAGATACGCAGTATTTT. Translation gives CASSVDSGTDTQYF.

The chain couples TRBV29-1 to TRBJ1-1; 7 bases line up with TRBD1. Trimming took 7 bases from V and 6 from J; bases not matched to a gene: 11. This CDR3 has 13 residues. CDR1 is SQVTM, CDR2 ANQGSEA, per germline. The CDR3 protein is CSAIQGPSSEAFF. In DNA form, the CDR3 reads TGCAGCGCAATACAGGGGCCTAGCTCTGAAGCTTTCTTT.

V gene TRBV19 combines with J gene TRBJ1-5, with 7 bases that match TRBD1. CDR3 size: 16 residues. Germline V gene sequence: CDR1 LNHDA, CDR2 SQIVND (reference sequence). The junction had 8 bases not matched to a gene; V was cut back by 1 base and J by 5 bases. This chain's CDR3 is CASSIGEQGSYQPQHF. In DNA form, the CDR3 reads TGTGCCAGTAGTATAGGGGAACAGGGGTCCTATCAGCCCCAGCATTTT.

CDR3 loop: CASSRRQGPAGTDTQYF. CDR3 nucleotide sequence: TGTGCCAGCAGCCGGCGACAGGGACCAGCGGGCACAGATACGCAGTATTTT. This chain joins TRBV3-1 (or the pseudogene TRBV3-2) and TRBJ2-3, with TRBD1 matching over 7 bases. Germline CDR1 and CDR2: LGHDT and YNNKEL (reference sequence). CDR3 length: 17 amino acids. Germline trimming cut 4 bases from V and 1 base from J; bases unmatched to any gene: 11.

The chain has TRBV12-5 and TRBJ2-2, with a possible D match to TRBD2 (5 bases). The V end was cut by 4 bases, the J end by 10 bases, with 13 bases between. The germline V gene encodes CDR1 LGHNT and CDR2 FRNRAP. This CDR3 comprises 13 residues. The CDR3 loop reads CASGSNTGEELFF. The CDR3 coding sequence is TGTGCTAGTGGTTCCAACACCGGGGAGGAGCTGTTTTTT.

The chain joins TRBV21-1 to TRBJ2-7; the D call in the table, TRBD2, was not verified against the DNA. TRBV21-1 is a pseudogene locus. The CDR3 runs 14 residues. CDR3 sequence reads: CASSKCRESCEQYF. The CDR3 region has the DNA TGTGCCAGCAGCAAATGCCGTGAGAGCTGCGAGCAGTACTTC.

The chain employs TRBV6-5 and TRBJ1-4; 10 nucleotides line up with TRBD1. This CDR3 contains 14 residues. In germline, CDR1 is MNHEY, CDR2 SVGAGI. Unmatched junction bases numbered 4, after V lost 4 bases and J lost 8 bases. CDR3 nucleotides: TGTGCCAGCAGTTTCGACAGGGGGCGGGAAAAACTGTTTTTT. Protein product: CASSFDRGREKLFF.

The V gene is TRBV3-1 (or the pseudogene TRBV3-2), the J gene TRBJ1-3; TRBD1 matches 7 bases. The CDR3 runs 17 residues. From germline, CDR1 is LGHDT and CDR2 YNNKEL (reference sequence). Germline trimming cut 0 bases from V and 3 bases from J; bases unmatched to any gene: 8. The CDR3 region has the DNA TGTGCCAGCAGCCAAGATTCTTCAGGGGGATATGGAAACACCATATATTTT. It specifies CASSQDSSGGYGNTIYF.

This CDR3 is CASSVAGYSGGLGGNTIYF. As DNA, the CDR3 is TGTGCCAGCAGCGTAGCTGGGTACTCTGGGGGACTCGGTGGAAACACCATATATTTT. The J gene is TRBJ1-3, the V gene TRBV9, with D perhaps matching TRBD1 (5 bases). Trimming shortened V by 0 bases and J by 3 bases, and 22 bases separated the two germline ends. The length of the CDR3 is 19 residues. Per germline, CDR1 SGDLS and CDR2 YYNGEE.

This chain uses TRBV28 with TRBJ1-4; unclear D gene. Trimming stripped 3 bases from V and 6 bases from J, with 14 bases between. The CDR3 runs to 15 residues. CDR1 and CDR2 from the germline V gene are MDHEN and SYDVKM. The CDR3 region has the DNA TGTGCCAGCAGTTTCTCAGAGGTTCTCTATGAAAAACTGTTTTTT. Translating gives CASSFSEVLYEKLFF.

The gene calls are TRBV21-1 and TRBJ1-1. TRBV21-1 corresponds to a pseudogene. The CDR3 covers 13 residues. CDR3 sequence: CASGGALNTEAFF. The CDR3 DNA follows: TGTGCCTCCGGGGGGGCCCTGAACACTGAAGCTTTCTTT.

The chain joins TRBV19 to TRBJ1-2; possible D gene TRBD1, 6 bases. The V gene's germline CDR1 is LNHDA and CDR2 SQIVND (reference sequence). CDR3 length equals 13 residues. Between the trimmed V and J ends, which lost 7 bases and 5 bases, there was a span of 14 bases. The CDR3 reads CASTPLTGYGYTF. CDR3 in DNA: TGTGCCAGTACCCCACTTACAGGGTATGGCTACACCTTC.

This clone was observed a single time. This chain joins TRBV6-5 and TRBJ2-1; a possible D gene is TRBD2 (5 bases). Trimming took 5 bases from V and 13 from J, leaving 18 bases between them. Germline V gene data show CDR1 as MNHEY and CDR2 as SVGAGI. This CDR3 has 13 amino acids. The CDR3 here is CASSPPSGRDQFF. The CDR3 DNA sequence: TGTGCCAGCAGTCCACCCTCGGGCCGGGATCAGTTCTTC.